Listed below are T cell receptor beta chains from one sample, sequenced in a study of blood T cell repertoires in COVID-19. TCRdb's copy holds only in-frame clones and misses some; the assay was immunoSEQ multiplex PCR. This table has some 530,000 clones, approximately 85% appearing once. The sample was peripheral blood. The receptors here all came from a human donor in a cohort sampled during active COVID-19. Both conserved end residues are trimmed from each CDR3.

J gene	V gene	CDR3 length	CDR3 protein
TRBJ2-7	TRBV12-5	10	ASGTGTYEQY
TRBJ1-4	TRBV6-5	11	ASSYRRLEKLF
TRBJ2-1	TRBV7-2	14	ASSLARAPGDNEQF
TRBJ1-4	TRBV6-6	12	ASSYSGSDEKLF
TRBJ2-7	TRBV5-6	14	ASSPTGGSQSYEQY
TRBJ2-3	TRBV5-4	13	ASSSTRGIPDTQY
TRBJ1-1	TRBV9	13	ASSARTGSDTEAF
TRBJ2-1	TRBV5-1	13	ASRGTSGTWDEQF
TRBJ2-5	TRBV14	14	ASSRAVLAGVETQY
TRBJ2-7	TRBV28	11	ASTGQASYEQY
TRBJ1-2	TRBV7-9	14	ASSSSTGTGYYGYT
TRBJ2-3	TRBV9	13	ASREKGSAGDTQY
TRBJ1-5	TRBV28	12	ASSLHPSGQPQH
TRBJ1-4	TRBV30	10	ATGRPSEKLF
TRBJ2-5	TRBV4-2	17	ASSPFGLAGGISQETQY
TRBJ1-3	TRBV29-1	12	SVDKTGDGNTIY
TRBJ1-3	TRBV30	12	AWSVLSSGNTIY
TRBJ2-1	TRBV5-1	15	ASSLVSSGSVGRQQF
TRBJ2-6	TRBV6-1	13	ASSEYGAGANVLT
TRBJ2-2	TRBV27	12	ASNSGVRAGELF
TRBJ2-5	TRBV3-1/TRBV3-2	11	ASSQQQQETQY
TRBJ1-5	TRBV28	13	ASTFGTGQGQPQH
TRBJ2-7	TRBV19	12	ASSYSGTRYEQY
TRBJ2-7	TRBV28	13	ASSLSRQGSYEQY
TRBJ1-6	TRBV19	13	ASSTFQGGGSPLH
TRBJ2-2	TRBV7-3	16	ASSPPDLAGAGTGELF
TRBJ2-5	TRBV4-1	11	ASSHQGQETQY
TRBJ1-1	TRBV28	12	ASSYTGANTEAF
TRBJ2-1	TRBV6-4	13	ASSDPGQGTREQF
TRBJ1-1	TRBV18	14	ASSPLREFMDTEAF
TRBJ2-5	TRBV5-6	14	ASSAPGLADQETQY
TRBJ1-2	TRBV5-1	10	ASAEQGNGYT
TRBJ2-2	TRBV2	14	ASKLAAGSDTGELF
TRBJ2-2	TRBV7-9	11	ASRATSSGELF
TRBJ1-3	TRBV19	13	ASSIGGDGGNTIY
TRBJ1-2	TRBV5-1	12	ASSLGPTDYGYT
TRBJ1-3	TRBV18	13	ASSPDRGFGNTIY
TRBJ2-1	TRBV7-2	12	ASSSAGRAHEQF
TRBJ2-7	TRBV28	13	ASSLFQRASYEQY
TRBJ1-2	TRBV3-1/TRBV3-2	15	ASSQDQGAVRPYGYT
TRBJ2-7	TRBV7-8	12	ASSLARVSYEQY
TRBJ2-1	TRBV5-4	12	ASSSLNQNNEQF
TRBJ1-2	TRBV13	12	ASSPARGEDGYT
TRBJ2-7	TRBV2	13	ARRQSGTAHYEQY
TRBJ1-3	TRBV5-6	15	ASSLFAGGSVGNTIY
TRBJ1-6	TRBV28	14	ASSRYTDSYNSPLH
TRBJ1-5	TRBV28	15	ASRPQTGLGSNQPQH
TRBJ2-7	TRBV7-9	11	ASSLVLAGGTY
TRBJ1-2	TRBV29-1	10	SVGQGAQGYT
TRBJ1-6	TRBV2	11	ASNGRYNSPLH
TRBJ2-7	TRBV7-3	11	ASSLDRGYEQY
TRBJ2-3	TRBV6-5	12	ASRDTGGTDTQY
TRBJ2-7	TRBV6-5	14	ASSYSASGRANEQY
TRBJ2-3	TRBV5-1	11	ASSFRDTDTQY
TRBJ2-5	TRBV15	14	ATSRATSGSGETQY
TRBJ1-1	TRBV10-3	9	AISEAGEAF
TRBJ1-4	TRBV10-3	14	AISDETGGVVEKLF
TRBJ2-1	TRBV11-2	11	ASSLGRYNEQF
TRBJ2-3	TRBV4-2	17	ASSYRLAGGPGETDTQY
TRBJ1-2	TRBV30	11	AWSDKWRYGYT